This TCR beta chain was recorded in a study of OX40 agonist ivuxolimab in advanced cancers. Points from the study as a whole: Among the nonresponders, some also had low normalized T-cell clonal expansion.

Profiling relied on immunoSEQ multiplex PCR, and the TCRdb table lists in-frame clones only, not all of them. The table includes tens of thousands of clones, 80% to 90% detected once. V was clipped by 6 bases and J by 0 bases, with 6 bases between them. The CDR3 covers 13 residues. Germline loops: CDR1 SNHLY, CDR2 FYNNEI. A word on this clone: Its antigen is not known.

This material consisted of CD4+ or CD8+ T cells sorted from blood, taken in a trial of the OX40 agonist ivuxolimab. The chain joins TRBV2 to TRBJ2-4, with unresolved D. The origin of this receptor is an adult with an advanced solid tumor such as melanoma, head and neck, liver or kidney cancer. The CDR3 bases are TGTGCCAGCAGGGAGTTAGCCAAAAACATTCAGTACTTC. The encoded protein is CASRELAKNIQYF.